A single sample is the source of the 28 T cell receptor beta chains below, sequenced in a study of cytomegalovirus exposure and HLA in healthy donors. 60 Vbeta and 13 Jbeta primers were used in PCR. Some clones are missing from TCRdb's copy, which holds only in-frame ones; the method was immunoSEQ multiplex PCR. Of roughly 120,000 clones in the sample, roughly 63% were seen once. The sequenced sample consisted of PBMCs. All receptors come from a man aged 30 to 39 in good health and CMV-seropositive.

In its sample, this clone was seen a few times. One end of the junction does not line up with germline, which may come from a read error. The chain recombines TRBV7-9 with TRBJ1-4; TRBD1 is a possible D gene (6 bases). In germline, CDR1 is SEHNR, CDR2 FQNEAQ (reference sequence). The CDR3 consists of 13 residues. CDR3 loop: CSSWTATNEKLFF. DNA of the CDR3: TGTTCCAGCTGGACAGCAACTAATGAAAAACTGTTTTTT.

V is TRBV11-3 and J is TRBJ2-1; 9 nucleotides agree with TRBD1. Germline CDR1 and CDR2: SGHNT and YENEEA. V was pared by 5 bases and J by 4 bases, with 6 bases of the junction left unmatched. This CDR3 contains 15 residues. The CDR3: CASSPGTGFYNEQFF. The CDR3 DNA sequence: TGTGCCAGCAGCCCCGGGACAGGGTTTTACAATGAGCAGTTCTTC.

V usage is TRBV18 and J usage is TRBJ1-3; no clear D. CDR1 and CDR2 from the germline V gene are KGHSH and LQKENI. This CDR3 region has 14 residues. V was clipped by 2 bases and J by 4 bases, with 9 bases between them. The DNA of the CDR3 is TGTGCCAGCTCACCAATCTTCCAGGGAAACACCATATATTTT. Protein product: CASSPIFQGNTIYF.

The rearrangement links TRBV25-1 to TRBJ2-5, with TRBD2 as a possible D gene (5 bases). The V and J ends lost 5 bases and 7 bases respectively, with 8 bases between them. CDR3 length: 11 residues. Germline V CDR1 and CDR2: MGHDK, SYGVNS. In DNA, the CDR3 is TGTGCCAGCAGTCTCGAGGGGACCCAGTACTTC. It is translated as CASSLEGTQYF.

V gene TRBV10-2 combines with J gene TRBJ2-7; TRBD2 aligns across 10 bases. V lost 6 bases, J lost 3 bases, and 2 bases stayed unmatched. The CDR3 has 13 amino acids. CDR1 and CDR2 from the germline V gene are WSHSY and SAAADI. CDR3 sequence reads: CASRSSGSYEQYF. CDR3 nucleotide sequence: TGCGCCAGCAGATCTAGCGGGAGCTACGAGCAGTACTTC.

The chain joins TRBV5-1 to TRBJ2-7; D is unclear. The CDR3 is made up of 15 amino acids. Between the trimmed V and J ends, which lost 1 base and 4 bases, there was a span of 15 bases. Germline CDR1 and CDR2: SGHRS and YFSETQ. For the CDR3, the DNA is TGCGCCAGCAGCTTGTTGGGCAGCCAGGTTTACGAGCAGTACTTC. Encoded protein: CASSLLGSQVYEQYF.

The genes are TRBV5-1 and TRBJ1-1; no definite D call. The germline V gene has CDR1 SGHRS and CDR2 YFSETQ. V dropped 2 bases and J dropped 0 bases, with 8 bases sitting between them. The CDR3 is 14 amino acids. The CDR3 region has the DNA TGCGCCAGCAGCTTCGGGCGGGTGAACACTGAAGCTTTCTTT. Translating it yields CASSFGRVNTEAFF.

The chain is built from TRBV6-5 and TRBJ2-2; D not resolved. Deletions cut 7 bases from V and 6 bases from J, with 9 bases between. CDR1 and CDR2 from the germline V gene are MNHEY and SVGAGI. The CDR3 extends over 12 amino acids. The chain's CDR3 is CASNIISGELFF. The CDR3 DNA sequence: TGTGCCAGCAATATTATTTCCGGGGAGCTGTTTTTT.

The chain recombines TRBV4-1 with TRBJ1-4, with TRBD1 matching 7 bases. CDR1 MGHRA and CDR2 YSYEKL come from the germline V gene. Trimming removed 4 bases from V and 5 bases from J; junction bases left unmatched: 10. The CDR3 runs 16 residues. CDR3 coding DNA: TGCGCCAGCAGCCCGTTGGGACAGCAAATAAATGAAAAACTGTTTTTT. This sequence encodes CASSPLGQQINEKLFF.

The V call is TRBV9, the J call TRBJ2-7; 7 nucleotides match TRBD2. J lost 1 base, V lost 0 bases, and 4 bases had no gene match. The CDR3 spans 15 residues. Germline-derived CDR1 and CDR2 are SGDLS and YYNGEE. This CDR3 reads CASSVAASGSYEQYF. DNA for the CDR3: TGTGCCAGCAGCGTAGCGGCTAGCGGATCCTACGAGCAGTACTTC.

The count of this clone is one. The chain links TRBV5-1 to TRBJ1-3; D is perhaps TRBD1 (5 bases). V was trimmed by 0 bases and J by 1 base, leaving 17 bases between them. This CDR3 spans 18 amino acids. CDR1 is SGHRS and CDR2 is YFSETQ in the germline V gene. CDR3 amino acids: CASSLEGVRLHSGNTIYF. The CDR3 nucleotides are TGCGCCAGCAGCTTGGAAGGGGTGAGGCTTCATTCTGGAAACACCATATATTTT.

The chain links TRBV5-1 to TRBJ2-7; 10 nucleotides match TRBD2. The CDR3 has 16 amino acids. Unmatched junction bases numbered 6, after V lost 2 bases and J lost 1 base. Germline V lookup: CDR1 SGHRS, CDR2 YFSETQ. The CDR3 here is CASSLNQGLASYEQYF. The CDR3 nucleotides read TGCGCCAGCAGCTTAAACCAGGGACTAGCGTCCTACGAGCAGTACTTC.

This chain uses TRBV5-1 with TRBJ2-1; 11 bases are shared with TRBD2. The germline V gene encodes CDR1 SGHRS and CDR2 YFSETQ. With V trimmed by 2 bases and J by 5 bases, 6 bases remained unmatched. The CDR3 sequence is 16 residues long. This CDR3 is CASSFSPGLADNEQFF. CDR3 DNA: TGCGCCAGCAGCTTTTCCCCGGGACTAGCGGACAATGAGCAGTTCTTC.

The chain employs TRBV28 and TRBJ2-7; TRBD1 aligns across 8 bases. The CDR3 loop spans 15 amino acids. The J segment lost 2 bases and the V segment lost 4 bases, leaving 7 bases of the junction unmatched. Germline CDR1 and CDR2: MDHEN and SYDVKM. The CDR3 loop reads CASSSQQGEAYEQYF. CDR3 bases: TGTGCCAGCAGTTCCCAACAGGGGGAGGCCTACGAGCAGTACTTC.

The CDR3 reads CASSLGAYSETQYF. CDR3 DNA: TGTGCCAGCAGTTTGGGCGCCTACTCGGAGACCCAGTACTTC. The chain joins TRBV27 to TRBJ2-5; D unresolved. The CDR3 loop spans 14 amino acids. The germline V gene has CDR1 MNHEY and CDR2 SMNVEV (reference sequence). With 3 bases removed from V and 5 bases from J, the gap between germline ends came to 13 bases.

The gene calls are TRBV29-1 and TRBJ2-7; TRBD1 matches 7 bases. This CDR3 is built from 11 residues. CDR1 SQVTM and CDR2 ANQGSEA come from the germline V gene. V lost 4 bases, J lost 5 bases, and 2 bases stayed unmatched. CDR3 region: CSVGQGDEQYF. CDR3 DNA: TGCAGCGTTGGACAGGGTGACGAGCAGTACTTC.

This chain uses TRBV2 with TRBJ2-4; 11 nucleotides agree with TRBD2. The germline V gene has CDR1 SNHLY and CDR2 FYNNEI. This CDR3 is built from 20 residues. J was trimmed by 1 base and V by 2 bases; bases with no gene match: 13. The CDR3 sequence: CASSETRLAGGRSAKNIQYF. As DNA, the CDR3 is TGTGCCAGCAGTGAAACGCGGCTAGCGGGAGGAAGGAGCGCCAAAAACATTCAGTACTTC.

The sample holds one count of this clone. This rearrangement joins TRBV6-6 to TRBJ1-2, with D perhaps TRBD1 (6 bases). V gave up 2 bases and J gave up 8 bases, with 18 bases separating them. Per germline, CDR1 MNHNY and CDR2 SVGAGI (reference sequence). CDR3 size: 15 residues. CDR3 DNA sequence: TGTGCCAGCAGTTACGGAGGGGGGGCTTATTCGGGCTACACCTTC. Protein: CASSYGGGAYSGYTF.

A note on this clone: The sample carries other DNA sequences with the same CDR3. This chain joins TRBV5-1 and TRBJ2-1, with 9 bases fitting TRBD2. Germline lookup yields CDR1 SGHRS and CDR2 YFSETQ. CDR3 length equals 15 residues. The trim removed 4 bases at V and 4 bases at J, leaving 6 bases unmatched. In DNA form, the CDR3 reads TGCGCCAGCAGCCCGGGACTAGCTGATTACAATGAGCAGTTCTTC. The encoded protein is CASSPGLADYNEQFF.

The chain uses TRBV14 and TRBJ2-1, with a weak D call TRBD2 (6 bases). V was clipped by 4 bases and J by 3 bases, with 19 bases between them. Germline V gene data show CDR1 as SGHDN and CDR2 as FVKESK. This CDR3 has 17 residues. The CDR3 sequence: CASSPGTHNSFYNEQFF. CDR3 nucleotide sequence: TGTGCCAGCAGCCCCGGGACTCACAATTCTTTCTACAATGAGCAGTTCTTC.

A few counts support this clone. The rearrangement links TRBV29-1 to TRBJ2-1; 11 bases are a match to TRBD2. Trimming cost V 7 bases and J 2 bases; bases outside gene matches: 4. Looked up from germline, CDR1 is SQVTM and CDR2 is ANQGSEA. The length of the CDR3 is 14 residues. This chain's CDR3 is CSGQTSGAYNEQFF. The CDR3 nucleotides read TGCAGCGGCCAGACTAGCGGGGCCTACAATGAGCAGTTCTTC.

This rearrangement joins TRBV11-1 to TRBJ2-1, with D possibly TRBD2 on 6 matching bases. Germline V lookup: CDR1 SGHAT, CDR2 FQDESV (reference sequence). The CDR3 spans 17 residues. The germline V and J ends were trimmed by 5 bases and 1 base, with 18 bases remaining between them. CDR3 nucleotide sequence: TGTGCCAGCAGCCCGGATGGGGGGACGGTGTCCTACAATGAGCAGTTCTTC. Protein sequence: CASSPDGGTVSYNEQFF. The full variable domain, rest sourced from reference TRBV11-1 and TRBJ2-1, is EAEVAQSPRYKITEKSQAVAFWCDPISGHATLYWYRQILGQGPELLVQFQDESVVDDSQLPKDRFSAERLKGVDSTLKIQPAELGDSAMYLCASSPDGGTVSYNEQFFGPGTRLTVL.

This chain connects TRBV5-1 to TRBJ2-5; D is uncertain. This CDR3 contains 14 residues. Trimming stripped 1 base from V and 1 base from J, with 8 bases between. Germline values: CDR1 SGHRS, CDR2 YFSETQ. CDR3 nucleotides: TGCGCCAGCAGCTTGCAGGCGATCCAAGAGACCCAGTACTTC. Its translation is CASSLQAIQETQYF.

J is TRBJ2-1 and V is TRBV5-1; tentatively, D is TRBD2 (6 bases). Trimming pared 4 bases from V and 2 bases from J, leaving 16 bases between. CDR1 is SGHRS and CDR2 is YFSETQ in the germline V gene. This CDR3 is built from 16 residues. The chain's CDR3 is CASSPGPGGAYNEQFF. The CDR3 DNA reads as TGCGCCAGCAGCCCGGGGCCAGGAGGGGCCTACAATGAGCAGTTCTTC.

CDR3 sequence: CAWDRGRNTEAFF. CDR3 bases: TGTGCCTGGGACAGGGGTCGGAACACTGAAGCTTTCTTT. The rearrangement joins TRBV30 to TRBJ1-1; 8 nucleotides match TRBD1. This CDR3 is 13 amino acids long. Trimming cost V 5 bases and J 1 base; bases outside gene matches: 3. CDR1 and CDR2 (germline): GTSNPN, SVGIG (reference sequence).

This chain joins TRBV5-1 and TRBJ2-3; TRBD2 matches at 10 bases. With V trimmed by 2 bases and J by 1 base, 1 base remained unmatched. The CDR3 spans 15 residues. Germline CDR1 SGHRS, CDR2 YFSETQ. CDR3 sequence (DNA): TGCGCCAGCAGCTTTACTAGCGGGGGCACAGATACGCAGTATTTT. It is translated as CASSFTSGGTDTQYF.

This clone showed up just a few times. The V and J genes are TRBV7-9 and TRBJ1-1, with 9 bases matching TRBD1. The CDR3 runs to 15 residues. V lost 1 base and J lost 5; bases outside the gene matches: 5. Looked up from germline, CDR1 is SEHNR and CDR2 is FQNEAQ (reference sequence). Here the CDR3 reads CASSLEGQGWTEAFF. The CDR3 region has the DNA TGTGCCAGCAGCTTAGAAGGACAGGGGTGGACTGAAGCTTTCTTT.

The chain is built from TRBV27 and TRBJ1-5; D uncertain. CDR3 length equals 13 residues. The V gene lost 5 bases and the J gene lost 3 bases, with 8 bases spanning the gap. Germline lookup yields CDR1 MNHEY and CDR2 SMNVEV (reference sequence). In DNA form, the CDR3 reads TGTGCCAGCAGTCGTGGCCACAATCAGCCCCAGCATTTT. Its protein is CASSRGHNQPQHF.